This T cell receptor (beta chain) was observed in a study of OX40 agonist ivuxolimab in advanced cancers. The study's findings and limits: Partial responders dosed at 0.1-3.0 mg/kg displayed clonal expansion ranking among the lowest.

TCRdb keeps only in-frame clones here, not all; method: immunoSEQ multiplex PCR. The table records 75,000 to 95,000 clones, roughly nine tenths of them present only once. With V trimmed by 2 bases and J by 2 bases, 6 bases remained unmatched. Looked up from germline, CDR1 is MGHRA and CDR2 is YSYEKL. CDR3 length: 16 residues. On this clone: What it binds is not known.

This chain connects TRBV4-1 to TRBJ1-5, with 7 bases lining up with TRBD1. The receptor comes from an adult with an advanced solid tumor such as melanoma, head and neck, liver or kidney cancer. The sample in question was CD4+ or CD8+ T cells sorted from blood, obtained in a trial of the OX40 agonist ivuxolimab. CDR3 DNA: TGCGCCAGCAGCCAACCTTCAGGGGGGGGCAATCAGCCCCAGCATTTT. It encodes CASSQPSGGGNQPQHF.